The 12 T cell receptor beta chains below all came from one sample that was sequenced in a study of radiotherapy plus CTLA-4 blockade in lung cancer. This table comes from immunoSEQ multiplex PCR, and its TCRdb copy is limited to in-frame clones, with some not included. Of 35,000 or so clones in the sample, around 83% were seen once. Sequenced here: peripheral blood, sampled from a patient treated with radiotherapy plus ipilimumab. The origin of the receptors is a human donor with non-small cell lung cancer who had stable disease on radiotherapy plus ipilimumab.

V is TRBV11-2 and J is TRBJ1-1; D is uncertain. Germline CDR1 and CDR2: SGHAT and FQNNGV. Between the trimmed V and J ends, which lost 1 base and 4 bases, there was a span of 22 bases. The CDR3 is 18 residues long. The CDR3 reads CASSLVGYRTGSRTEAFF. In DNA form, the CDR3 reads TGTGCCAGCAGCTTAGTGGGGTATCGAACGGGGAGTCGCACTGAAGCTTTCTTT. The variable domain in full, completed from reference TRBV11-2 and TRBJ1-1, reads EAGVAQSPRYKIIEKRQSVAFWCNPISGHATLYWYQQILGQGPKLLIQFQNNGVVDDSQLPKDRFSAERLKGVDSTLKIQPAKLEDSAVYLCASSLVGYRTGSRTEAFFGQGTRLTVV.

The chain uses TRBV18 and TRBJ2-2; 14 nucleotides match TRBD2. Germline CDR1 reads KGHSH; CDR2 reads LQKENI. V shed 3 bases and J 3 bases; nucleotides not matched to a gene: 6. The CDR3 contains 18 residues. CDR3 DNA sequence: TGTGCCAGCTCACCGGGACTAGCGGGAGTTTTCGACACCGGGGAGCTGTTTTTT. Translating it yields CASSPGLAGVFDTGELFF.

This clone was counted only a few times. This chain joins TRBV19 and TRBJ2-2; a possible D gene is TRBD2 (5 bases). V was pared by 6 bases and J by 1 base, with 15 bases between. The germline gives CDR1 LNHDA, CDR2 SQIVND (reference sequence). The CDR3 runs to 16 residues. The CDR3 region is CASRNWVLGNTGELFF. The CDR3 nucleotides are TGTGCCAGTAGAAACTGGGTACTAGGGAACACCGGGGAGCTGTTTTTT.

The chain couples TRBV7-2 to TRBJ2-7; 7 nucleotides match TRBD2. The CDR3 runs 14 residues. CDR1 SGHTA and CDR2 FQGNSA come from the germline V gene. With V trimmed by 4 bases and J by 7 bases, 10 bases remained unmatched. CDR3 loop: CASSSGLGSVEQYF. As DNA, the CDR3 is TGTGCCAGCAGCTCCGGACTAGGGTCTGTAGAGCAGTACTTC. The full variable domain, its missing parts supplied by reference TRBV7-2 and TRBJ2-7, is GAGVSQSPSNKVTEKGKDVELRCDPISGHTALYWYRQSLGQGLEFLIYFQGNSAPDKSGLPSDRFSAERTGGSVSTLTIQRTQQEDSAVYLCASSSGLGSVEQYFGPGTRLTVT.

The CDR3 DNA reads TGCGCCAGCAGCCGTCCGGGACAGGGCACTGAAGCTTTCTTT. Translation gives CASSRPGQGTEAFF. The V call is TRBV4-1, the J call TRBJ1-1; 9 nucleotides match TRBD1. Germline CDR1 is MGHRA and CDR2 is YSYEKL. Germline trimming cut 4 bases from V and 4 bases from J; bases unmatched to any gene: 4. This CDR3 comprises 14 residues.

This clone has a single count. J is TRBJ2-1 and V is TRBV28; a weak D match, TRBD2 (6 bases). Germline assignment: CDR1 MDHEN and CDR2 SYDVKM. This CDR3 region has 15 residues. V lost 5 bases and J 3 bases, leaving 14 bases between the germline ends. The CDR3 sequence is CASSPLAEIYNEQFF. CDR3 DNA sequence: TGTGCCAGCAGTCCCTTAGCGGAGATCTACAATGAGCAGTTCTTC.

V usage is TRBV7-9 and J usage is TRBJ2-5, with 8 positions matching TRBD1. The J call is uncertain, as TRBJ2-7 better fits the DNA end. In germline, CDR1 is SEHNR, CDR2 FQNEAQ (reference sequence). The CDR3 totals 13 residues. The CDR3 here is CASGYTGGYEQYF. In nucleotides, the CDR3 is TGTGCCAGCGGATACACAGGGGGCTACGAGCAGTACTTC.

This chain connects TRBV5-1 to TRBJ2-7, with 7 bases identical to TRBD2. CDR1 and CDR2 from the germline V gene are SGHRS and YFSETQ. CDR3 size: 13 residues. Losses at the gene ends were 5 bases for V and 2 bases for J; bases not matched to a gene: 4. DNA of the CDR3: TGCGCCAGCAGTGGGCTAGCGGCCTACGAGCAGTACTTC. Amino acid sequence: CASSGLAAYEQYF.

The V gene is TRBV19, the J gene TRBJ2-2; 8 bases are a match to TRBD1. Looked up from germline, CDR1 is LNHDA and CDR2 is SQIVND (reference sequence). This CDR3 has 20 amino acids. Losses at the gene ends were 4 bases for V and 0 bases for J; bases not matched to a gene: 16. This CDR3 reads CASSTHTLGQGTSNTGELFF. In DNA form, the CDR3 reads TGTGCCAGTAGTACCCACACACTCGGACAGGGAACTTCGAACACCGGGGAGCTGTTTTTT.

The rearrangement uses TRBV7-9 and TRBJ2-1; 11 bases fit TRBD2. The germline CDR1 and CDR2 sequences are SEHNR and FQNEAQ (reference sequence). With V trimmed by 4 bases and J by 7 bases, 15 bases remained unmatched. This CDR3 region has 18 residues. The CDR3 coding sequence is TGTGCCAGCAGCTCTTCCCTTATGACTAGCGGGATTTTAAATGAGCAGTTCTTC. Its translation is CASSSSLMTSGILNEQFF.

This rearrangement joins TRBV6-6 to TRBJ1-2; TRBD1 agrees at 8 bases. Trimming at V came to 2 bases and at J to 8 bases, leaving 7 bases not matched to a gene. Germline-derived CDR1 and CDR2 are MNHNY and SVGAGI (reference sequence). The CDR3 is 14 residues long. CDR3 in DNA: TGTGCCAGCAGTTACCTGGACAGGGCCTCAGGCTACACCTTC. Translating gives CASSYLDRASGYTF.

This sequence joins TRBV4-3 and TRBJ1-2; D is ambiguous. Germline-derived CDR1 and CDR2 are LGHNA and YSLEER. The V end was cut by 0 bases, the J end by 3 bases, with 20 bases between. The CDR3 consists of 18 residues. CDR3 sequence: CASSQERPSPLRDYGYTF. The CDR3 nucleotides are TGCGCCAGCAGCCAAGAAAGACCATCTCCTTTACGGGACTATGGCTACACCTTC.